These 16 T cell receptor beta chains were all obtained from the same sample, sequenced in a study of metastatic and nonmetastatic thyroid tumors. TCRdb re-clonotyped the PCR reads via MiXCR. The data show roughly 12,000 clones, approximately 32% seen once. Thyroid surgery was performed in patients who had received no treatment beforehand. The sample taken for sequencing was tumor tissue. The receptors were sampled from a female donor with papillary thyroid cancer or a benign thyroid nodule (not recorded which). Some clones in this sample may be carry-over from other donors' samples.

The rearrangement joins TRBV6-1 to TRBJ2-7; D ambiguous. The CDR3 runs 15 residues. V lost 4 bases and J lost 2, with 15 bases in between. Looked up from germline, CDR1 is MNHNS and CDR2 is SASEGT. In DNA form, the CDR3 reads TGTGCCAGCAGTGCCCGCCCGACGGTTACCTACGAGCAGTACTTC. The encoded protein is CASSARPTVTYEQYF.

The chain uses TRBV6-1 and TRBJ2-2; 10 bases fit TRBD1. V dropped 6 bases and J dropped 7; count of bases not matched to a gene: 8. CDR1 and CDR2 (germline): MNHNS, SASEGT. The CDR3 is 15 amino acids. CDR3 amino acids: CASRDTGQGIGELFF. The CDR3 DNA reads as TGTGCCAGCAGGGACACGGGACAGGGGATCGGGGAGCTGTTTTTT.

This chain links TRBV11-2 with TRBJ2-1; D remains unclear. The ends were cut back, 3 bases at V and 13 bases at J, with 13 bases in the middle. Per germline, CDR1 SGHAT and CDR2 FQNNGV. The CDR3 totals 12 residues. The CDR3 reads CASSLGTWVQFF. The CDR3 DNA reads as TGTGCCAGCAGCTTGGGTACATGGGTACAGTTCTTC.

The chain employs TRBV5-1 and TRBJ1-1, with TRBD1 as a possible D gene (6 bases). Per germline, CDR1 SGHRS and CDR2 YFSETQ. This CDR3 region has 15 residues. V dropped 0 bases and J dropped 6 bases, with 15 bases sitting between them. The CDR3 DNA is TGCGCCAGCAGCTTGGTATCGGGGGGCGGTTCTGAAGCTTTCTTT. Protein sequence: CASSLVSGGGSEAFF.

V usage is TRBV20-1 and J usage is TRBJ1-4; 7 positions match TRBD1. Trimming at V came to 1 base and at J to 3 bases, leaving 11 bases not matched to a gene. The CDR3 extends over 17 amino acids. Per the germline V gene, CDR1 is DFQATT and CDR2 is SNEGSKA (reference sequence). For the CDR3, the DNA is TGCAGTGCTAGAGTTGTGACAGGGACATGGGCTAATGAAAAACTGTTTTTT. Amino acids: CSARVVTGTWANEKLFF.

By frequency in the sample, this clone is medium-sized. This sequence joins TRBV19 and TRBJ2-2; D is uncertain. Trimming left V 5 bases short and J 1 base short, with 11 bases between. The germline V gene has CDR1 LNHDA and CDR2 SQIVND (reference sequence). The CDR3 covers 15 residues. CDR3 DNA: TGTGCCAGTAGTTCCCGAAGGGAGAACACCGGGGAGCTGTTTTTT. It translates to CASSSRRENTGELFF.

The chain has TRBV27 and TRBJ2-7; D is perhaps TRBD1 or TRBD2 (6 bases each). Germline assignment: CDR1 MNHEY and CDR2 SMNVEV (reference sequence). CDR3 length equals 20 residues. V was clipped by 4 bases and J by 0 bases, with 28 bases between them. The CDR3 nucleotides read TGTGCCAGCAGTTCCCTAGGGGGGACGGCCAGGAATAGCTTCTCCTACGAGCAGTACTTC. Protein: CASSSLGGTARNSFSYEQYF.

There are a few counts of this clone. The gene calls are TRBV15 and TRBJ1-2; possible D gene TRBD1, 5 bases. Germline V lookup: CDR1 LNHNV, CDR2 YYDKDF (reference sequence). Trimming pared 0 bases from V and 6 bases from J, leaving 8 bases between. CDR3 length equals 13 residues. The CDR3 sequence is CATSRDRQNGYTF. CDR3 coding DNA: TGTGCCACCAGCAGAGATCGACAGAATGGCTACACCTTC.

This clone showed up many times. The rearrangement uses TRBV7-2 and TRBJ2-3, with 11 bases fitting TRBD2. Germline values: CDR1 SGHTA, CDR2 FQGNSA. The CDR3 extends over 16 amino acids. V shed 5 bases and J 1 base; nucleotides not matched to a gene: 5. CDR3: CASSPRLAGRTDTQYF. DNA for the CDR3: TGTGCCAGCAGCCCCCGACTAGCGGGACGCACAGATACGCAGTATTTT.

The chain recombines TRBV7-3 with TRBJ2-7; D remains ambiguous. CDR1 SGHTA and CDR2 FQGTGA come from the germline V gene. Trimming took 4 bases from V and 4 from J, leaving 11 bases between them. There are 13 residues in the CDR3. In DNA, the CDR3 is TGTGCCAGCAGCTGGGAAAAGCAATACGAGCAGTACTTC. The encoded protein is CASSWEKQYEQYF.

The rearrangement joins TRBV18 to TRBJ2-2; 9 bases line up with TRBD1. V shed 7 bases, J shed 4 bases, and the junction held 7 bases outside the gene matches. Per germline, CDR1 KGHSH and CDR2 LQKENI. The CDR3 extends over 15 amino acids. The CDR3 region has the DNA TGTGCCAGCTGGCCGACAGGGGGGGTCACCGGGGAGCTGTTTTTT. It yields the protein CASWPTGGVTGELFF.

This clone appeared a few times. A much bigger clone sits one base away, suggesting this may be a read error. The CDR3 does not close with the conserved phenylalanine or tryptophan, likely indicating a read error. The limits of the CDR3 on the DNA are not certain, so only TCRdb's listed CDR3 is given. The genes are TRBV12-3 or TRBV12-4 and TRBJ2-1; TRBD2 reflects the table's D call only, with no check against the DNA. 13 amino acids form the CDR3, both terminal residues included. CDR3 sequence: CASSFGTLNEHFL.

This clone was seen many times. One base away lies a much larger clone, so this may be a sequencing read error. This chain's CDR3 is CASSLSQNTGELFF. The CDR3 DNA reads TGCGCCAGCAGCTTGTCCCAGAACACCGGGGAGCTGTTTTTT. The J gene is TRBJ2-2, the V gene TRBV5-1; D gene uncertain. CDR1 is SGHRS, CDR2 YFSETQ, per germline. This CDR3 is built from 14 residues. V lost 1 base and J lost 1, with 5 bases in between. Drawing the rest from reference TRBV5-1 and TRBJ2-2, the complete variable domain is KAGVTQTPRYLIKTRGQQVTLSCSPISGHRSVSWYQQTPGQGLQFLFEYFSETQRNKGNFPGRFSGRQFSNSRSEMNVSTLELGDSALYLCASSLSQNTGELFFGEGSRLTVL.

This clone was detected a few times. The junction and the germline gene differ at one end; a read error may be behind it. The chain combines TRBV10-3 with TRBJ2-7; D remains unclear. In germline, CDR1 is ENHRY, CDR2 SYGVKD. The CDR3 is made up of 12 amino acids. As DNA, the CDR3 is TGTGCCATCCTGGACCCAGCCTACGATCAGTACTTC. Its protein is CAILDPAYDQYF.

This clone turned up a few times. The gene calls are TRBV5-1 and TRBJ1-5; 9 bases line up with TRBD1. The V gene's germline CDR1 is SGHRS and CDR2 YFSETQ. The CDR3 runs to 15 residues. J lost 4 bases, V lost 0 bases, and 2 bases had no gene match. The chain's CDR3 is CASSLGTGVNQPQHF. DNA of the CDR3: TGCGCCAGCAGCTTGGGGACAGGGGTAAATCAGCCCCAGCATTTT. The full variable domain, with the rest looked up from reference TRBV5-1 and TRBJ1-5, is KAGVTQTPRYLIKTRGQQVTLSCSPISGHRSVSWYQQTPGQGLQFLFEYFSETQRNKGNFPGRFSGRQFSNSRSEMNVSTLELGDSALYLCASSLGTGVNQPQHFGDGTRLSIL.

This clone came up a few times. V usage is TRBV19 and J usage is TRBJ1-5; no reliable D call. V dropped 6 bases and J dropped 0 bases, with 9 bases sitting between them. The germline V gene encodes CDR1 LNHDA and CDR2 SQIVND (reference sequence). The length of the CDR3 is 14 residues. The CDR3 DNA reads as TGTGCCAGTAGAAAACAGTATAGCAATCAGCCCCAGCATTTT. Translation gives CASRKQYSNQPQHF.